This is a list of T cell receptor beta chains from one sample in a study of T-cell memory formation after mild COVID-19. Each CDR3 protein is one row after TCRdb ran MiXCR on the 5' RACE reads. The table records 300,000 to 350,000 distinct CDR3 sequences, more than 13% of them present only once. Source material: PBMCs or a T cell subset sorted from them (not recorded which). Every receptor here comes from a man aged 18 to 30 who had mild COVID-19 (a few samples of this study predate the infection). Cell type and time point are not known. CDR3s include the opening cysteine and the closing phenylalanine or tryptophan. Fields, in order: D gene, clone size, J gene, V gene, CDR3 protein, CDR3 DNA. D genes are given only for firm matches. Only part of the rows carry a size: once, few, many, or a class if the clone is expanded.

. . TRBJ2-1 TRBV18 CASSPPQGWNEQFF TGTGCCAGCTCACCACCTCAGGGGTGGAATGAGCAGTTCTTC
. . TRBJ2-6 TRBV28 CASSFFASGANVLTF TGTGCCAGCAGTTTCTTTGCCTCTGGGGCCAACGTCCTGACTTTC
TRBD1 many TRBJ2-1 TRBV5-1 CASSHPTGRINEQFF TGCGCCAGCAGCCACCCGACAGGGCGGATCAATGAGCAGTTCTTC
TRBD1 . TRBJ1-2 TRBV20-1 CSARDFDRGLGYTF TGCAGTGCTAGAGATTTCGACAGGGGGCTTGGCTACACCTTC
. . TRBJ2-7 TRBV9 CASSVSDSFYEQYF TGTGCCAGCAGCGTATCCGACAGTTTCTACGAGCAGTACTTC
. . TRBJ1-5 TRBV5-1 CASRSDGRNQPQHF TGCGCCAGCAGGTCAGACGGAAGAAATCAGCCCCAGCATTTT
TRBD2 . TRBJ2-3 TRBV4-1 CASSHPGTRDTLYF TGCGCCAGCAGCCACCCCGGGACTAGAGATACGCTGTATTTT
TRBD1 . TRBJ1-1 TRBV9 CASSVGRTGGETFF TGTGCCAGCAGCGTAGGACGGACAGGGGGTGAGACTTTCTTT
TRBD1 . TRBJ2-1 TRBV4-3 CASSQTGTGYNNEQFF TGCGCCAGCAGCCAGACCGGGACAGGGTACAACAATGAGCAGTTCTTC
. many TRBJ2-5 TRBV7-9 CASSTTGYQETQYF TGTGCCAGCAGCACAACGGGGTACCAAGAGACCCAGTACTTC
. . TRBJ2-5 TRBV5-3 CARSFSRGEETQYF TGTGCCAGAAGCTTCAGTAGGGGGGAAGAGACCCAGTACTTC
TRBD1 . TRBJ2-5 TRBV12-5 CASGLWDRRQETQYF TGTGCTAGTGGCCTGTGGGACAGACGCCAAGAGACCCAGTACTTC
TRBD2 many TRBJ2-3 TRBV7-2 CASSFPLSGVDTQYF TGTGCCAGCAGCTTCCCCTTGAGCGGGGTGGATACGCAGTATTTT
. few TRBJ2-7 TRBV25-1 CASRAWGGYEQYF TGTGCCAGCAGAGCTTGGGGCGGCTACGAGCAGTACTTC
. few TRBJ1-1 TRBV5-1 CASSPAVLTNTEAFF TGCGCCAGCAGCCCCGCAGTCCTCACGAACACTGAAGCTTTCTTT
TRBD2 . TRBJ2-3 TRBV9 CASSVGRGGGVIDTQYF TGTGCCAGCAGCGTAGGACGTGGCGGGGGGGTAATAGATACGCAGTATTTT
. few TRBJ2-5 TRBV19 CASREAAQETQYF TGTGCCAGTAGGGAAGCGGCCCAAGAGACCCAGTACTTC
TRBD1 many TRBJ2-3 TRBV20-1 CSAVADRGGTDTQYF TGCAGTGCCGTCGCGGACAGGGGCGGCACAGATACGCAGTATTTT
. many TRBJ2-1 TRBV5-1 CASSQEGGQFF TGCGCCAGCAGCCAGGAGGGGGGGCAGTTCTTC
. many TRBJ1-5 TRBV19 CASSIQISNQPQHF TGTGCCAGTAGTATACAGATTAGCAATCAGCCCCAGCATTTT
TRBD2 . TRBJ2-3 TRBV12-3/TRBV12-4 CASSFGGPSGGTDTQYF TGTGCCAGCAGCTTTGGGGGGCCTAGCGGGGGCACAGATACGCAGTATTTT
. . TRBJ1-2 TRBV29-1 CSVAPVNNYGYTF TGCAGCGTTGCTCCGGTCAATAACTATGGCTACACCTTC
. . TRBJ1-1 TRBV5-5 CASRLPGSTEAFF TGTGCCAGCCGACTTCCTGGGAGTACTGAAGCTTTCTTT
. . TRBJ2-5 TRBV2 CASSEYWAQTQYF TGTGCCAGCAGTGAGTATTGGGCACAGACCCAGTACTTC
. . TRBJ2-3 TRBV20-1 CSARDPRRDTDTQYF TGCAGTGCTAGAGATCCCAGGCGGGACACAGATACGCAGTATTTT
. . TRBJ2-1 TRBV5-6 CASARTWGNEQFF TGTGCCAGTGCGAGGACTTGGGGCAATGAGCAGTTCTTC
TRBD1 many TRBJ2-3 TRBV12-3/TRBV12-4 CASSLNGPGQGLTDTQYF TGTGCCAGCAGTTTGAATGGGCCGGGACAGGGCCTCACAGATACGCAGTATTTT
. . TRBJ2-1 TRBV20-1 CSASLIQNEQFF TGCAGTGCGAGCCTGATCCAGAATGAGCAGTTCTTC
TRBD1 . TRBJ1-5 TRBV5-1 CASSLIGGHQPQHF TGCGCCAGCAGCTTGATAGGGGGCCATCAGCCCCAGCATTTT
TRBD1 few TRBJ2-7 TRBV4-2 CASSQGPGTGFEQYF TGTGCCAGCAGCCAAGGCCCGGGGACAGGGTTCGAGCAGTACTTC
. many TRBJ2-1 TRBV20-1 CSARSTGRDEQFF TGCAGTGCTAGATCCACAGGGAGGGATGAGCAGTTCTTC
. . TRBJ1-5 TRBV7-9 CASSLSRDPPQHF TGTGCCAGCAGCTTATCGCGGGATCCGCCCCAGCATTTT
TRBD1 few TRBJ1-1 TRBV5-8 CASSLVDRGGLNTEAFF TGTGCCAGCAGCTTGGTGGACAGGGGAGGGTTGAACACTGAAGCTTTCTTT
. many TRBJ2-2 TRBV6-4 CASSDRSADTGELFF TGTGCCAGCAGTGATAGGTCCGCGGACACCGGGGAGCTGTTTTTT
. once TRBJ1-5 TRBV6-2/TRBV6-3 CASSYPGSNQPQHF TGTGCCAGCAGTTATCCAGGGTCGAATCAGCCCCAGCATTTT